This T cell receptor (beta chain) emerged from a study of blood T cell repertoires in COVID-19. About the research overall: Spain, Italy and the United States supplied samples that represented acute and convalescent COVID-19. The analysed material was cDNA or gDNA that came from T cells, B-cell-depleted T cells, or PBMCs.

The CDR3 contains 17 residues. Germline V gene sequence: CDR1 LGHDT, CDR2 YNNKEL (reference sequence). V lost 0 bases and J lost 5; bases outside the gene matches: 6. Authors' methods: Using reference gene primer amplification, nucleated cell counts were estimated. Using immunoSEQ multiplex PCR, the repertoire was profiled, and TCRdb retains in-frame clones only, with some absent. Clone size and the V and J calls come from that table; the DNA yielded D and trimming. Of roughly 250,000 clones detected, 65% to 90% appear once; the ten largest clones hold about 3.2%. The origin of this receptor is a woman in her sixties with active or convalescent COVID-19. The sample consisted of peripheral blood. The gene calls are TRBV3-1 (or the pseudogene TRBV3-2) and TRBJ2-5; 13 bases agree with TRBD2. The CDR3 DNA reads TGTGCCAGCAGCCAAGACGGGGGACTAGCGGGATCGGAGACCCAGTACTTC. Its protein is CASSQDGGLAGSETQYF.